Each of the 31 T cell receptor beta chains below was sequenced from the same sample in a study of naive and memory T cell subsets. Two oligonucleotides, mixed equimolar, formed the beta constant-region primer covering TRBC1 and TRBC2. TCRdb passed the UMI-ligation and nested PCR reads through MiXCR, listing each CDR3 protein once. The table lists approximately 82,000 distinct CDR3 sequences, around 6.5% of them singletons, with 1.5% to 2% in the top ten. The sequenced sample was central memory CD4+ T cells from blood. The receptors shown here come from a human donor in good health.

This clonotype showed up many times. The V and J genes are TRBV15 and TRBJ1-1; a possible D gene is TRBD1 (5 bases). Between the trimmed V and J ends, which lost 1 base and 4 bases, there was a span of 10 bases. This CDR3 spans 14 amino acids. Germline CDR1 reads LNHNV; CDR2 reads YYDKDF (reference sequence). DNA for the CDR3: TGTGCCACCAGCAGAGGAGGGGTAAGCACTGAAGCTTTCTTT. Its translation: CATSRGGVSTEAFF.

This clonotype appeared many times. This chain uses TRBV10-3 with TRBJ1-1; possible D gene TRBD1, 6 bases. The V end was cut by 8 bases, the J end by 6 bases, with 22 bases between. Per germline, CDR1 ENHRY and CDR2 SYGVKD. The CDR3 is made up of 15 amino acids. The CDR3 coding sequence is TGTGCCATCTCGTGGGGCGGTACAGGGAGGGCTGAAGCTTTCTTT. Translating gives CAISWGGTGRAEAFF.

This clonotype appeared many times. V and J are TRBV18 and TRBJ1-1; no clear D. The CDR3 has 12 residues. V gave up 3 bases and J gave up 6 bases, with 8 bases separating them. The V gene's germline CDR1 is KGHSH and CDR2 LQKENI. CDR3 loop: CASSPRTSEAFF. The CDR3 DNA is TGTGCCAGCTCACCTAGGACCTCTGAAGCTTTCTTT.

This clonotype has at least ten counts. J is TRBJ1-1 and V is TRBV20-1; TRBD1 matches at 7 bases. The V gene end was trimmed by 3 bases and the J gene end by 2 bases; junction bases not matched to a gene: 12. The CDR3 is 16 residues long. CDR1 is DFQATT, CDR2 SNEGSKA, per germline (reference sequence). CDR3 protein: CSARRSRGRGNTEAFF. The CDR3 DNA is TGCAGTGCTAGGAGGAGCAGGGGGAGGGGAAACACTGAAGCTTTCTTT.

The chain has TRBV7-9 and TRBJ2-2, with D uncertain. From germline, CDR1 is SEHNR and CDR2 FQNEAQ (reference sequence). This CDR3 is 16 amino acids long. V lost 1 base and J 0 bases, leaving 9 bases between the germline ends. CDR3 residues: CASSLVGSPNTGELFF. The CDR3 DNA reads as TGTGCCAGCAGCTTAGTTGGGTCTCCGAACACCGGGGAGCTGTTTTTT.

This clonotype was counted at least ten times. The genes are TRBV4-1 and TRBJ2-7; 7 bases are shared with TRBD2. CDR1 is MGHRA, CDR2 YSYEKL, per germline. V gave up 1 base and J gave up 1 base; unmatched junction bases: 7. The CDR3 length is 16 residues. The CDR3 coding sequence is TGCGCCAGCAGCCAAGGAAGCGGGGCGCTTTCCTACGAGCAGTACTTC. It encodes CASSQGSGALSYEQYF.

Points on this clonotype: The junction differs from germline at one of its ends, possibly a read error. The chain couples TRBV11-1 to TRBJ2-1; D remains unclear. Germline assignment: CDR1 SGHAT and CDR2 FQDESV (reference sequence). The CDR3 runs 12 residues. Here the CDR3 reads CASSPEGYPPLF. The CDR3 region has the DNA TGTGCCAGCAGCCCGGAAGGGTACCCACCTCTCTTC.

This clonotype has more than one count but fewer than ten. The CDR3 is CASSRRAGGTDEQFF. As DNA, the CDR3 is TGTGCCAGTAGCCGTCGCGCGGGGGGGACCGATGAGCAGTTCTTC. The gene calls are TRBV19 and TRBJ2-1, with 9 bases aligning to TRBD2. From germline, CDR1 is LNHDA and CDR2 SQIVND (reference sequence). This CDR3 has 15 residues. V gave up 6 bases and J gave up 8 bases; unmatched junction bases: 11.

This clonotype was recorded at least ten times. The V gene is TRBV18, the J gene TRBJ1-1; D gene uncertain. Germline CDR1 reads KGHSH; CDR2 reads LQKENI. This CDR3 region has 13 residues. Trimming took 3 bases from V and 4 from J, leaving 9 bases between them. In DNA, the CDR3 is TGTGCCAGCTCACCGGGTTTTAGCACTGAAGCTTTCTTT. This sequence encodes CASSPGFSTEAFF.

This clonotype showed up many times. The chain has TRBV4-1 and TRBJ1-2, with TRBD1 matching 8 bases. This CDR3 has 16 amino acids. Germline CDR1 and CDR2: MGHRA and YSYEKL. The trim removed 4 bases at V and 3 bases at J, leaving 10 bases unmatched. The CDR3 sequence: CASSRLGQGVHYGYTF. The CDR3 coding sequence is TGCGCCAGCAGCCGTCTAGGACAGGGCGTTCACTATGGCTACACCTTC.

This clonotype was counted many times. The gene calls are TRBV20-1 and TRBJ1-5, with TRBD1 matching 7 bases. The V and J ends lost 5 bases and 3 bases, in that order; junction bases with no gene match: 4. The CDR3 runs to 13 residues. Per germline, CDR1 DFQATT and CDR2 SNEGSKA (reference sequence). The CDR3 sequence: CSAWGQHNQPQHF. CDR3 nucleotides: TGCAGTGCTTGGGGACAGCACAATCAGCCCCAGCATTTT.

This clonotype was seen repeatedly, ten times or more. V and J are TRBV20-1 and TRBJ1-5, with 10 nucleotides matching TRBD1. Germline V gene data show CDR1 as DFQATT and CDR2 as SNEGSKA (reference sequence). V lost 6 bases and J lost 3; bases outside the gene matches: 2. The CDR3 loop spans 13 amino acids. Written as DNA, the CDR3 is TGCAGTGCAGGGACAGGGGTCAATCAGCCCCAGCATTTT. Encoded protein: CSAGTGVNQPQHF.

In its sample, this clonotype was seen many times. The J gene is TRBJ1-2, the V gene TRBV9; 7 bases align to TRBD1. V dropped 4 bases and J dropped 0; count of bases not matched to a gene: 18. CDR3 length equals 19 residues. The germline CDR1 and CDR2 sequences are SGDLS and YYNGEE. CDR3 in DNA: TGTGCCAGCAGCCCCAACCAAGGGGGCAGGGGCTCACCTAACTATGGCTACACCTTC. Translated: CASSPNQGGRGSPNYGYTF.

This clonotype was found many times. This chain links TRBV24-1 with TRBJ2-7, with 7 bases lining up with TRBD1. The CDR3 runs 15 residues. The V gene's germline CDR1 is KGHDR and CDR2 SFDVKD. The V segment lost 5 bases and the J segment 3 bases; nucleotides outside the gene matches: 9. The CDR3 protein is CATSASDRLNYEQYF. In nucleotides, the CDR3 is TGTGCCACCAGTGCTTCGGACAGGTTAAACTACGAGCAGTACTTC.

The chain combines TRBV12-3 or TRBV12-4 with TRBJ1-2, with D perhaps TRBD1 (6 bases). The germline V and J ends were trimmed by 2 bases and 8 bases, with 9 bases remaining between them. The CDR3 totals 12 residues. The CDR3 region has the DNA TGTGCCAGCAGTTTATCAGGGGTCGGCTACACCTTC. This translates into CASSLSGVGYTF.

This clonotype was detected a few times. V is TRBV20-1 and J is TRBJ2-3; unclear D gene. Germline CDR1 DFQATT, CDR2 SNEGSKA (reference sequence). Trimming removed 0 bases from V and 8 bases from J, with 15 bases in between. The CDR3 is made up of 14 amino acids. In DNA, the CDR3 is TGCAGTGCTAGAGATTCCCCCCCGTGGGCTACGCAGTATTTT. Protein product: CSARDSPPWATQYF.

This chain uses TRBV6-5 with TRBJ1-6; 7 bases line up with TRBD1. J lost 7 bases, V lost 0 bases, and 12 bases had no gene match. Germline V CDR1 and CDR2: MNHEY, SVGAGI. CDR3 length equals 18 residues. The CDR3 here is CASSYSSGLTGRNSPLHF. The CDR3 DNA follows: TGTGCCAGCAGTTACTCGTCCGGATTGACAGGGAGAAATTCACCCCTCCACTTT.

This clonotype was recorded at least ten times. This chain uses TRBV3-1 with TRBJ1-1; TRBD1 agrees at 8 bases. From germline, CDR1 is LGHDT and CDR2 YNNKEL (reference sequence). J was trimmed by 5 bases and V by 1 base; bases with no gene match: 15. The CDR3 totals 18 residues. CDR3 sequence reads: CASSQGEFLGTGRTEAFF. The CDR3 region has the DNA TGTGCCAGCAGCCAAGGGGAGTTTCTGGGGACAGGACGGACTGAAGCTTTCTTT.

This clonotype was observed a handful of times. The rearrangement uses TRBV6-6 and TRBJ1-5; no definite D call. From germline, CDR1 is MNHNY and CDR2 SVGAGI (reference sequence). V lost 7 bases and J lost 0, with 10 bases in between. The CDR3 sequence is 14 residues long. This CDR3 is CASTEMYSNQPQHF. DNA for the CDR3: TGTGCCAGCACAGAAATGTATAGCAATCAGCCCCAGCATTTT.

There are many counts of this clonotype. The rearrangement links TRBV20-1 to TRBJ1-4, with D possibly being TRBD1 (5 bases). Germline loops: CDR1 DFQATT, CDR2 SNEGSKA (reference sequence). The V gene lost 4 bases and the J gene lost 3 bases, with 12 bases spanning the gap. The CDR3 sequence is 14 residues long. CDR3 sequence reads: CSAIRAGANEKLFF. In nucleotides, the CDR3 is TGCAGTGCTATAAGGGCGGGGGCTAATGAAAAACTGTTTTTT.

The sample holds many counts of this clonotype. The V gene is TRBV7-8, the J gene TRBJ2-1, with D possibly being TRBD2 (7 bases). V lost 3 bases, J lost 8 bases, and 23 bases lay in between. This CDR3 spans 17 amino acids. The V gene's germline CDR1 is SGHVS and CDR2 FQNEAQ. Written as DNA, the CDR3 is TGTGCCAGCAGCTTTGTTAGGGGGACGGTGGCGGGGGATGAGCAGTTCTTC. This translates into CASSFVRGTVAGDEQFF.

This clonotype showed up many times. J is TRBJ2-5 and V is TRBV27; no firm D call. This CDR3 has 14 amino acids. Germline V gives CDR1 MNHEY, CDR2 SMNVEV (reference sequence). Trimming removed 4 bases from V and 1 base from J, with 10 bases in between. The CDR3 reads CASSSRAAQETQYF. The CDR3 DNA sequence: TGTGCCAGCAGTTCAAGGGCTGCCCAAGAGACCCAGTACTTC.

This clonotype was observed a few times. This rearrangement joins TRBV5-1 to TRBJ2-3, with D possibly being TRBD2 (6 bases). Trimming took 4 bases from V and 3 from J, leaving 12 bases between them. The CDR3 spans 14 residues. CDR1 is SGHRS and CDR2 is YFSETQ in the germline V gene. This CDR3 reads CASSPVRETDTQYF. As DNA, the CDR3 is TGCGCCAGCAGCCCCGTCCGGGAGACAGATACGCAGTATTTT.

This clonotype was observed a few times. Here the CDR3 reads CASSLAGGPGGTQYF. The CDR3 DNA reads TGTGCCAGCAGCTTAGCAGGGGGCCCGGGGGGTACGCAGTATTTT. The gene calls are TRBV13 and TRBJ2-3; weak D call: TRBD1 (8 bases). The germline V gene encodes CDR1 PRHDT and CDR2 FYEKMQ (reference sequence). This CDR3 contains 15 residues. Trimming took 1 base from V and 8 from J, leaving 16 bases between them.

This clonotype was counted at least ten times. The gene calls are TRBV29-1 and TRBJ2-1; 12 bases agree with TRBD2. The V gene's germline CDR1 is SQVTM and CDR2 ANQGSEA. The CDR3 is made up of 13 amino acids. V shed 7 bases and J 5 bases; nucleotides not matched to a gene: 3. CDR3: CSERTSGNNEQFF. CDR3 coding DNA: TGCAGCGAGAGGACTAGCGGGAACAATGAGCAGTTCTTC.

This clonotype occurred many times. The chain carries TRBV28 and TRBJ2-7, with TRBD1 matching 11 bases. The length of the CDR3 is 15 residues. With 6 bases clipped from V and 3 bases from J, the junction kept 7 bases outside the gene matches. Germline assignment: CDR1 MDHEN and CDR2 SYDVKM. The CDR3 coding sequence is TGTGCCAGCAGGGGGACAGGGGGAGGGATCTACGAGCAGTACTTC. Its translation is CASRGTGGGIYEQYF.

The V gene is TRBV19, the J gene TRBJ2-3; either TRBD1 or TRBD2 may fit D (5 bases each). Trimming cost V 10 bases and J 5 bases, with 19 bases left between them. This CDR3 contains 14 residues. Germline lookup yields CDR1 LNHDA and CDR2 SQIVND (reference sequence). CDR3 in DNA: TGTGCCACCCATGACAGTCCCGCGGGAGATACGCAGTATTTT. This translates into CATHDSPAGDTQYF.

This clonotype has ten or more counts. The CDR3 is CASSPGGRGAYNEQFF. The CDR3 bases are TGTGCCAGCAGCCCGGGGGGGCGGGGGGCCTACAATGAGCAGTTCTTC. The gene calls are TRBV5-6 and TRBJ2-1; TRBD2 aligns across 8 bases. Trimming cost V 4 bases and J 2 bases; bases outside gene matches: 8. The CDR3 sequence is 16 residues long. The V gene's germline CDR1 is SGHDT and CDR2 YYEEEE.

This clonotype was seen many times. This chain connects TRBV3-1 to TRBJ2-4, with no clear D. CDR3 length: 15 amino acids. With 1 base removed from V and 1 base from J, the gap between germline ends came to 8 bases. Per the germline V gene, CDR1 is LGHDT and CDR2 is YNNKEL (reference sequence). CDR3 nucleotide sequence: TGTGCCAGCAGCCAAGGACGGGTCGCCAAAAACATTCAGTACTTC. Protein sequence: CASSQGRVAKNIQYF.

The sample holds a few counts of this clonotype. The chain couples TRBV27 to TRBJ2-7; 11 bases fit TRBD1. V lost 6 bases and J lost 3; bases outside the gene matches: 7. The CDR3 consists of 15 residues. Germline V gene sequence: CDR1 MNHEY, CDR2 SMNVEV (reference sequence). The CDR3 DNA follows: TGTGCCAGCAGAAGGACGGGACAGGGGGTCTACGAGCAGTACTTC. It specifies CASRRTGQGVYEQYF.

This clonotype was counted only a few times. J is TRBJ1-6 and V is TRBV20-1; D uncertain. The CDR3 is 12 residues long. V was pared by 1 base and J by 6 bases, with 4 bases between. CDR1 and CDR2 (germline): DFQATT, SNEGSKA (reference sequence). CDR3 DNA sequence: TGCAGTGCTAGAGCGTCTAATTCACCCCTCCACTTT. Its protein product is CSARASNSPLHF.